This is a list of T cell receptor beta chains from one sample in a study of blood T cell repertoires in COVID-19. TCRdb's copy holds only in-frame clones and misses some; the assay was immunoSEQ multiplex PCR. Of about 210,000 clones in the sample, around 86% were seen once. Sequences were obtained from PBMCs or T cells enriched from blood (not recorded which). Receptors were obtained from a woman aged 45-59 years with acute COVID-19. CDR3s include the opening cysteine and the closing phenylalanine or tryptophan. D genes are given only for firm matches. A row's size may be missing; if present it is once, few, many or a size class.

TRBV9,.,.,TRBJ2-3,TGTGCCAGCAGCGTAGCTAGGCCCCGGAAAGGCGCGCAGTATTTT,CASSVARPRKGAQYF
TRBV19,.,TRBD1,TRBJ2-1,TGTGCCAGTAGTATAGCGGGACAGGGCTCCTACAATGAGCAGTTCTTC,CASSIAGQGSYNEQFF
TRBV7-2,few,.,TRBJ2-1,TGTGCCAGCAGCCTTGGCTTAGCAGCCCGCTACAATGAGCAGTTCTTC,CASSLGLAARYNEQFF
TRBV5-1,.,.,TRBJ2-1,TGCGCCAGCAGCTTGGGAGCAGGGCAGTCCTACAATGAGCAGTTCTTC,CASSLGAGQSYNEQFF
TRBV21-1,.,.,TRBJ2-3,TGTGCCAGCAGCCCACGTGATACAGGGGGCGCAACGGATACGCAGTATTTT,CASSPRDTGGATDTQYF
TRBV6-2/TRBV6-3,.,.,TRBJ1-4,TGTGCCAGCAGTCCACGCACCGGGACAACTAATGAAAAACTGTTTTTT,CASSPRTGTTNEKLFF
TRBV29-1,.,TRBD1,TRBJ2-6,TGCAGCGTTAAAGGGGGCACTGGGGCCAACGTCCTGACTTTC,CSVKGGTGANVLTF
TRBV5-1,few,.,TRBJ1-1,TGCGCCAGCAGCTTGGCCACAGGCGGTAGAAATCTGAACACTGAAGCTTTCTTT,CASSLATGGRNLNTEAFF
TRBV5-1,.,TRBD1,TRBJ2-7,TGCGCCAGCAGTAAATACCGGGACAGGGTTGACCACGAGCAGTACTTC,CASSKYRDRVDHEQYF
TRBV28,.,TRBD2,TRBJ2-2,TGTGCCAGCAGTTTCGGGACTAAGAACACCGGGGAGCTGTTTTTT,CASSFGTKNTGELFF
TRBV19,once,.,TRBJ2-7,TGTGCCAGTAGTCCACAGGGAAGGGACTACGAGCAGTACTTC,CASSPQGRDYEQYF
TRBV6-6,few,.,TRBJ1-6,TGTGCCAGCAGTTTTCGGGATTCCACTTCACCCCTCCACTTT,CASSFRDSTSPLHF
TRBV29-1,.,TRBD2,TRBJ2-5,TGCAGCGTTGAATTGGATTGGGAGGGTCACCAGTACTTC,CSVELDWEGHQYF
TRBV7-9,.,TRBD1,TRBJ1-5,TGTGCCAGCAGCTTAGGAGGGGGCATCAATCAGCCCCAGCATTTT,CASSLGGGINQPQHF
TRBV5-1,.,.,TRBJ1-3,TGCGCCAGCAGCACCGACGGACTCTCTGGAAACACCATATATTTT,CASSTDGLSGNTIYF
TRBV7-8,.,TRBD2,TRBJ2-1,TGTGCCAGCAGCCAGGGACTAGCGGGAGCATATGAGCAGTTCTTC,CASSQGLAGAYEQFF
TRBV19,.,.,TRBJ1-5,TGTGCCACCGAGGGGGGGTACGGCAATCAGCCCCAGCATTTT,CATEGGYGNQPQHF
TRBV2,.,.,TRBJ1-2,TGTGCCAGCAGTGAAATGTCGACAGCTTACTATGGCTACACCTTC,CASSEMSTAYYGYTF
TRBV7-2,.,.,TRBJ2-1,TGTGCCAGCAGCTTATTTCGTGTGAGTGAGCAGTTCTTC,CASSLFRVSEQFF
TRBV6-5,.,.,TRBJ1-1,TGTGCCAGCAAGGAGGGACTGAACACTGAAGCTTTCTTT,CASKEGLNTEAFF
TRBV28,once,.,TRBJ1-4,TGTGCCAGCAGTTCACAGTCAACTAATGAAAAACTGTTTTTT,CASSSQSTNEKLFF
TRBV21-1,.,.,TRBJ1-4,TGTGCCAGCAACAGGGGAACAGAAACTAATGAAAAACTGTTTTTT,CASNRGTETNEKLFF
TRBV30,.,.,TRBJ1-1,TGTGCCTGGAGTCCGTGGGGCAGGAACACTGAAGCTTTCTTT,CAWSPWGRNTEAFF
TRBV4-3,.,.,TRBJ2-2,TGCGCCAGCAGCCAAGAATGGAGGAACACCGGGGAGCTGTTTTTT,CASSQEWRNTGELFF
TRBV28,.,.,TRBJ2-6,TGTGCCAGCAGTGTATGGACCGTACGAGGCCTGGGGGCCAACGTCCTGACTTTC,CASSVWTVRGLGANVLTF
TRBV27,.,TRBD2,TRBJ2-1,TGTGCCAGCAGTCTTTTGGCGGGAGTGGGCAATGAGCAGTTCTTC,CASSLLAGVGNEQFF
TRBV11-2,once,TRBD2,TRBJ2-7,TGTGCCAGCAGTTCCCTGGGTAGCGGGTACGACGAGCAGTACTTC,CASSSLGSGYDEQYF